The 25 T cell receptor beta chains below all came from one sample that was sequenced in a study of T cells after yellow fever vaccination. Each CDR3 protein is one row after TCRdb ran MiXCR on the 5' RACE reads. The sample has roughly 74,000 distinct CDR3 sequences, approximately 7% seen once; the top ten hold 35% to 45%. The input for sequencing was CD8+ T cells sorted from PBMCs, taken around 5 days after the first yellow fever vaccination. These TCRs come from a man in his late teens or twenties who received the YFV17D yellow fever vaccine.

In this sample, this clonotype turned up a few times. The CDR3 DNA is TGCAGTGCTACGGACAGGGCCTATAGAAACTATGGCTACACCTTC. Translating it yields CSATDRAYRNYGYTF. The rearrangement uses TRBV20-1 and TRBJ1-2; 8 nucleotides agree with TRBD1. The CDR3 sequence is 15 residues long. In germline, CDR1 is DFQATT, CDR2 SNEGSKA (reference sequence). V lost 4 bases to trimming and J lost 2 bases; unmatched junction nucleotides: 9.

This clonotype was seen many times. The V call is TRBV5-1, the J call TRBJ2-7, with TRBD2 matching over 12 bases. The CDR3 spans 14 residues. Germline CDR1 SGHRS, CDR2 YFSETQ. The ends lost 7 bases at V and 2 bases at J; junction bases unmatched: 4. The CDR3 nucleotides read TGCGCCAGCGGTCTAGCGGGGGGGCCCTACGAGCAGTACTTC. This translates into CASGLAGGPYEQYF.

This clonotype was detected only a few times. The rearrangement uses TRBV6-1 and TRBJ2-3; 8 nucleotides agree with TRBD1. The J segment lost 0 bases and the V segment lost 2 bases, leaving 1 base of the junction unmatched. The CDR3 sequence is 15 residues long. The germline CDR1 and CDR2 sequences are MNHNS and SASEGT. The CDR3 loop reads CASSEQGASTDTQYF. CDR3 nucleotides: TGTGCCAGCAGTGAACAGGGGGCGAGCACAGATACGCAGTATTTT.

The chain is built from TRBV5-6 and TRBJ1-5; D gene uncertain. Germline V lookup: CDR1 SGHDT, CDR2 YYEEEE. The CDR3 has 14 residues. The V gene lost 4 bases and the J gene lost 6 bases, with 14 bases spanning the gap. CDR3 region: CASSDALYGQPQHF. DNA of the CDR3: TGTGCCAGCAGCGACGCCCTATACGGTCAGCCCCAGCATTTT.

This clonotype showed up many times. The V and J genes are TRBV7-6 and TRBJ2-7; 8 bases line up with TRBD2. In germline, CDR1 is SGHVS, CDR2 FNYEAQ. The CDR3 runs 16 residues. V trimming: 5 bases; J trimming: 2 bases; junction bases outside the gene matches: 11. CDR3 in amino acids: CASSAPGGAQPYEQYF. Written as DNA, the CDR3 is TGTGCCAGCAGCGCTCCCGGGGGGGCCCAGCCCTACGAGCAGTACTTC.

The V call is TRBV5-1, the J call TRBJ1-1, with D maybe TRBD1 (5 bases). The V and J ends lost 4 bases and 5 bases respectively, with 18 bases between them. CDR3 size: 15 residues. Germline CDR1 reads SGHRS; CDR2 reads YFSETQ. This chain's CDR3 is CASSGGRGPSTEAFF. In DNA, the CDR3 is TGCGCCAGCAGCGGCGGACGGGGACCGTCGACTGAAGCTTTCTTT.

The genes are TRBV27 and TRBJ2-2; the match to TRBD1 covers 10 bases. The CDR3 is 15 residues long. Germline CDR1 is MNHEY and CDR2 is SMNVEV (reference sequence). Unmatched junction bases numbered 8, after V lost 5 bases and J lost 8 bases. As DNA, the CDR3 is TGTGCCAGCAGTCGGCGACAGGGGGCTTTAGGGGAGCTGTTTTTT. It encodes CASSRRQGALGELFF.

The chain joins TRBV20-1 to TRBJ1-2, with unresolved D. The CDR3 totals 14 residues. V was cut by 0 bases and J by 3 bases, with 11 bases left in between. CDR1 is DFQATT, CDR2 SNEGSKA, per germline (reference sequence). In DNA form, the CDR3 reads TGCAGTGCTAGAGATCGCAGGAATTACTATGGCTACACCTTC. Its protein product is CSARDRRNYYGYTF.

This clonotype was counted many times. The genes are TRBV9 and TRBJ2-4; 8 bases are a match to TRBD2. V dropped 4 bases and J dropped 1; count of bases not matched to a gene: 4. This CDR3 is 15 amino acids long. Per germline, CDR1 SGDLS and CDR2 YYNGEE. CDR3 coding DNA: TGTGCCAGCAGCCACAGCGGGGGTGCCAAAAACATTCAGTACTTC. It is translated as CASSHSGGAKNIQYF.

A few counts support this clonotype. CDR3 bases: TGTGCCAGCAGCTTATCCCGGACTAGCGGGGCTCCCGGGGAGCTGTTTTTT. Its translation is CASSLSRTSGAPGELFF. This chain links TRBV7-8 with TRBJ2-2, with 12 bases that match TRBD2. The CDR3 runs 17 residues. The V and J ends lost 2 bases and 6 bases, in that order; junction bases with no gene match: 7. The germline CDR1 and CDR2 sequences are SGHVS and FQNEAQ.

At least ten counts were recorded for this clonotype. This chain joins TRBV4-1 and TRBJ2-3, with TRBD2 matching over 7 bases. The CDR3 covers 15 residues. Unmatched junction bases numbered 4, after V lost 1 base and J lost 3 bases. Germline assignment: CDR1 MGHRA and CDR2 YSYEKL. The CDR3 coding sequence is TGCGCCAGCAGCCAAGTGGGGGGGGGAACAGATACGCAGTATTTT. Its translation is CASSQVGGGTDTQYF.

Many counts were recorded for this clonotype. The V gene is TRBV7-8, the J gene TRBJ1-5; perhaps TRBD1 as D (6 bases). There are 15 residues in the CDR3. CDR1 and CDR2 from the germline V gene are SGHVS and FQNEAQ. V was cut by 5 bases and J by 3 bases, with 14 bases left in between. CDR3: CASSGLGGSNQPQHF. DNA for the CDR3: TGTGCCAGCAGCGGACTTGGGGGCTCCAATCAGCCCCAGCATTTT.

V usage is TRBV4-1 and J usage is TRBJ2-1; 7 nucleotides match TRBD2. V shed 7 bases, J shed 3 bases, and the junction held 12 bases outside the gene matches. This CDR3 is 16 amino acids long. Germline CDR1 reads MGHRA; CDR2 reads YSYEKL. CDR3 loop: CASKQTTGGSYNEQFF. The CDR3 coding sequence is TGCGCCAGCAAACAAACGACGGGGGGAAGCTACAATGAGCAGTTCTTC.

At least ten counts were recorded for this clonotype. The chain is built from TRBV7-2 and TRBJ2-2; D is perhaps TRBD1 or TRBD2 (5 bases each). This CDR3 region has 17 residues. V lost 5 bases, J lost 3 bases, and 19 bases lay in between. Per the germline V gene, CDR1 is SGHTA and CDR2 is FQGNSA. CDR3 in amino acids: CASSPPRVQDYTGELFF. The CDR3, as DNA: TGTGCCAGCAGCCCCCCTCGGGTACAGGACTACACCGGGGAGCTGTTTTTT.

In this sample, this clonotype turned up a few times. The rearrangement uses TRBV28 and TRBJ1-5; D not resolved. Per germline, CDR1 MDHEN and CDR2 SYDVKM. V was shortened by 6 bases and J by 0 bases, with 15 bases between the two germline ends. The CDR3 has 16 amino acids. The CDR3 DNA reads TGTGCCAGCAGCGTAGGGTCCGAGTATAGCAATCAGCCCCAGCATTTT. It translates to CASSVGSEYSNQPQHF.

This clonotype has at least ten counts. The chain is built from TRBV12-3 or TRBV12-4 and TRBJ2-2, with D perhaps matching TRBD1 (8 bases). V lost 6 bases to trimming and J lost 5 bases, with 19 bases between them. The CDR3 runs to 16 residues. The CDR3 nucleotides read TGTGCCAGCAGCCCAGGGGGCGGGGGAGGTACCGGGGAGCTGTTTTTT. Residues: CASSPGGGGGTGELFF.

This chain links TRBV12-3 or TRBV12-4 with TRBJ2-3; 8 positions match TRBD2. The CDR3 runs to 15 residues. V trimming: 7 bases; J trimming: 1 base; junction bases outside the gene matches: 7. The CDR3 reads CASISGGAGTDTQYF. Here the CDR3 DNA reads TGTGCCAGCATTTCGGGGGGGGCAGGCACAGATACGCAGTATTTT.

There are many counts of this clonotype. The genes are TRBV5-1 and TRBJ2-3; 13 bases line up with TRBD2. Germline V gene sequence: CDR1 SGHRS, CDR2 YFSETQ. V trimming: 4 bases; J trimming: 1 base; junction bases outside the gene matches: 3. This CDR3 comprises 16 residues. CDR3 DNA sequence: TGCGCCAGCAGCCCCGGACTAGCGGGGGGCACAGATACGCAGTATTTT. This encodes CASSPGLAGGTDTQYF.

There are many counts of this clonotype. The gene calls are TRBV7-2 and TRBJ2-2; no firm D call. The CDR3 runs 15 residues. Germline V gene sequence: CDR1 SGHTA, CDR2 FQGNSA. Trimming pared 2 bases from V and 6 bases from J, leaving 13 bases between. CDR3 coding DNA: TGTGCCAGCAGCTTAACTGCCCCGAGGTCCGGGGAGCTGTTTTTT. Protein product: CASSLTAPRSGELFF.

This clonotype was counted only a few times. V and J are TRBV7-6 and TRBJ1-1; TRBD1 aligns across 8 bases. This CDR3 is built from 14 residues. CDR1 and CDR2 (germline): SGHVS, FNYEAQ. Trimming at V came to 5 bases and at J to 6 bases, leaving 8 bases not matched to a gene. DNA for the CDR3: TGTGCCAGCAGCAAGACAGGGGTTAGGGCTGAAGCTTTCTTT. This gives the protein CASSKTGVRAEAFF.

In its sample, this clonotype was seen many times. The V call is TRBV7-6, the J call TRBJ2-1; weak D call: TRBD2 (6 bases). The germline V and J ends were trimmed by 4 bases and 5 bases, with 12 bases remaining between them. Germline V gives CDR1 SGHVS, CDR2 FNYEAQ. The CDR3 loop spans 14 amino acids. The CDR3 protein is CASSSLEGHNEQFF. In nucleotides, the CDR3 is TGTGCCAGCAGCTCCCTGGAGGGCCACAATGAGCAGTTCTTC.

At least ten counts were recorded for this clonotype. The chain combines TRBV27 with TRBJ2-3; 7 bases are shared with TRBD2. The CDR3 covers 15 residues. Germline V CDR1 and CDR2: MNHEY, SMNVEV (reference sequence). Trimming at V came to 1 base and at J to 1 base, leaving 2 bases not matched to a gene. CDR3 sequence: CASSLFTSGTDTQYF. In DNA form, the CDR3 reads TGTGCCAGCAGTTTATTTACTAGCGGCACAGATACGCAGTATTTT.

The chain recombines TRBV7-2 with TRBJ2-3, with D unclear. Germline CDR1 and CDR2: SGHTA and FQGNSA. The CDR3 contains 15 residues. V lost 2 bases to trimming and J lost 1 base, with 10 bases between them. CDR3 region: CASSLRWRGTDTQYF. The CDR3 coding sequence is TGTGCCAGCAGCTTAAGGTGGCGTGGCACAGATACGCAGTATTTT.

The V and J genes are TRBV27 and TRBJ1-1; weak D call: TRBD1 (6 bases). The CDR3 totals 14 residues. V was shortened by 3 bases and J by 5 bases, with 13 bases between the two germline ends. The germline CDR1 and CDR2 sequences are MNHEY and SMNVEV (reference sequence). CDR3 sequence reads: CASSFSGEGTEAFF. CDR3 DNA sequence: TGTGCCAGCAGTTTTTCAGGGGAAGGGACTGAAGCTTTCTTT.

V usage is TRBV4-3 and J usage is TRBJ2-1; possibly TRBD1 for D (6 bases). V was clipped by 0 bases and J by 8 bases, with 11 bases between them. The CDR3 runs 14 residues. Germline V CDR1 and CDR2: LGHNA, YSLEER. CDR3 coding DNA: TGCGCCAGCAGCCAAGACAGGGGCGTCCATGAGCAGTTCTTC. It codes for CASSQDRGVHEQFF.